Here is one T cell receptor (beta chain) with its context. The antigen remains undetermined. The data were taken from a study of CXCR3-negative and CXCR3-positive naive CD8 T cells. For the study at large: Sequencing brought in 130 million to 150 million TRB reads altogether, and each library got about 1.5 +/- 0.3 million.

In germline, CDR1 is MNHEY, CDR2 SVGAGI. There are 19 residues in the CDR3. The study, taken as a whole, reports: Within a donor, both naive subsets shared TRBV-TRBJ usage, unlike memory cells. Naive subsets expressed similar surface CD5; TRB CDR3 features served to infer TCR strength.

It was by 5' RACE with UMI labels that the TRB cDNA libraries were prepared. TCRdb reprocessed the 5' RACE reads and stores each CDR3 protein as one record, lacking DNA. This table holds over 100,000 distinct CDR3 sequences. The chain joins TRBV6-5 to TRBJ2-6; the D call of TRBD1 rests on TCRdb alone, since no DNA is present to check it. This receptor was taken from a human donor in good health. Some clones in this sample may be carry-over from other donors' samples. Sequencing input: naive CXCR3- CD8+ T cells from blood. Subset meaning: CD45RO-CCR7+CD27+CD95- naive CD8+ T cells lacking CXCR3 (TNR3-). This CDR3 is CASSYSGSAGGTGANVLTF.